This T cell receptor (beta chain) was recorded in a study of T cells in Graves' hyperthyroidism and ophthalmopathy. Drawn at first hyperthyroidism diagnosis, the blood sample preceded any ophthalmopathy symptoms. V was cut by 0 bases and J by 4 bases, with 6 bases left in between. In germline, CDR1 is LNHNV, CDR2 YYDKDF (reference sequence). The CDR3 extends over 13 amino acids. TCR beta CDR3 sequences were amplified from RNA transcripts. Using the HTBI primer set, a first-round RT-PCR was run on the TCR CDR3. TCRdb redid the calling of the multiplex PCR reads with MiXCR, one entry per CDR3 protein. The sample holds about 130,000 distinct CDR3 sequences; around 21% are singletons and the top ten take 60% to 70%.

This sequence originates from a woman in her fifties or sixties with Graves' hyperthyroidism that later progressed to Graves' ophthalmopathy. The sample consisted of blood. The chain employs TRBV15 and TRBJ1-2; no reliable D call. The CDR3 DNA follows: TGTGCCACCAGCAGAGATCAAACCTATGGCTACACCTTC. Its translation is CATSRDQTYGYTF.